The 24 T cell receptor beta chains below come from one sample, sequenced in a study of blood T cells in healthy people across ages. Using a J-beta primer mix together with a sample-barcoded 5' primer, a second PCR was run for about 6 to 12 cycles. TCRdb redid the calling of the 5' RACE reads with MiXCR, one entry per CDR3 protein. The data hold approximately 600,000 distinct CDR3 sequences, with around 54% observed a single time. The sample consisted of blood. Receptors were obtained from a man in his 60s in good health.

The CDR3 DNA is TGTGCCAGCAGTTTACAGGGGGAAAACGAGCAGTACTTC. Translating gives CASSLQGENEQYF. The rearrangement links TRBV12-3 or TRBV12-4 to TRBJ2-7, with 7 bases lining up with TRBD1. This CDR3 comprises 13 residues. After removal of 2 bases from V and 5 bases from J, the junction contained 3 bases not matched to a gene.

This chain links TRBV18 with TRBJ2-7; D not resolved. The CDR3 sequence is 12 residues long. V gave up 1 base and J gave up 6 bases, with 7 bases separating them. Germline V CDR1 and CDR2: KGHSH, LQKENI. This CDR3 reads CASSPRSAEQYF. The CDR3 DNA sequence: TGTGCCAGCTCACCACGGTCGGCCGAGCAGTACTTC.

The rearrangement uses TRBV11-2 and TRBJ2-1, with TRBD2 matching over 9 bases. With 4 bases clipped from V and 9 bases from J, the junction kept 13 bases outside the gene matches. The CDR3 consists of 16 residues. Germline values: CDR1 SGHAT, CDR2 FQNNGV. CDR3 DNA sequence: TGTGCCAGCAGCTCCAAAACCGGACTAGCGACCGGTGAGCAGTTCTTC. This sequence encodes CASSSKTGLATGEQFF.

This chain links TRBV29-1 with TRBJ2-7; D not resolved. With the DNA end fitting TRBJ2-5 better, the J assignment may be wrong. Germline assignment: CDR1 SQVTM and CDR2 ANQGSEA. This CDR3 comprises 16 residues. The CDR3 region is CSVEDFSPVGGETQYF. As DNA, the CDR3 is TGCAGCGTTGAAGATTTTTCCCCAGTGGGTGGGGAGACCCAGTACTTC.

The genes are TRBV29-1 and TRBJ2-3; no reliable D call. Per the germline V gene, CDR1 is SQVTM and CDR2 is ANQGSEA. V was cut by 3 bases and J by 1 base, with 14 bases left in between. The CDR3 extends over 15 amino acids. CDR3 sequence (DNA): TGCAGCGTTGAGATTGTGGGCGCAGGCACAGATACGCAGTATTTT. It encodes CSVEIVGAGTDTQYF.

CDR3 nucleotides: TGTGCCAGCAGCTTAATCAGTACAGCTCGCATTGAAGCTTTCTTT. Its translation is CASSLISTARIEAFF. The chain couples TRBV11-2 to TRBJ1-1; no definite D call. The germline V gene has CDR1 SGHAT and CDR2 FQNNGV. The CDR3 runs to 15 residues. V was clipped by 2 bases and J by 7 bases, with 17 bases between them.

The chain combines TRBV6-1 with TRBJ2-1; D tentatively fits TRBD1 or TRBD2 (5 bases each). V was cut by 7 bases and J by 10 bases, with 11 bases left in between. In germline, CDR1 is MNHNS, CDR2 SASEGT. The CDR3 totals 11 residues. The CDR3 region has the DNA TGTGCCAGCAATGACAGAGGGGAGCAGTTCTTC. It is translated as CASNDRGEQFF.

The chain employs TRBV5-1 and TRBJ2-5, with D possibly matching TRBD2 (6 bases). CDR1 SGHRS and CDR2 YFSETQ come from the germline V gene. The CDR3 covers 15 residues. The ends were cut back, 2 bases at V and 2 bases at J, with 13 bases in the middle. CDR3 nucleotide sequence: TGCGCCAGCAGCTTCCAGCGGGCAAAGCAAGAGACCCAGTACTTC. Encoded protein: CASSFQRAKQETQYF.

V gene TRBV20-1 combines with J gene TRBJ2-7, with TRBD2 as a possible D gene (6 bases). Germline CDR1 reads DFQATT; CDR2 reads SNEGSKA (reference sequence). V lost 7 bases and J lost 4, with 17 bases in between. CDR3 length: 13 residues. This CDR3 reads CSGDGGAAYEQYF. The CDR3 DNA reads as TGCAGTGGAGACGGGGGAGCGGCTTACGAGCAGTACTTC.

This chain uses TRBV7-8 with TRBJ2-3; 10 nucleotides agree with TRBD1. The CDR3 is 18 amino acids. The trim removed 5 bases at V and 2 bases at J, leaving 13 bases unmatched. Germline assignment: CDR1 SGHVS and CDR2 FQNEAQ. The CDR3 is CASSRTYSGTGDTDTQYF. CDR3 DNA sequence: TGTGCCAGCAGCAGGACCTACTCCGGGACAGGGGACACAGATACGCAGTATTTT.

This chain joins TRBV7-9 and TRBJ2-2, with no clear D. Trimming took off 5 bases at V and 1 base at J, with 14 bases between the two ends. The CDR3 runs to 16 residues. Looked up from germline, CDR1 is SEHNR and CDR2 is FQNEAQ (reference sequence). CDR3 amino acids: CASSPPNRENTGELFF. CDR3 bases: TGTGCCAGCAGCCCCCCCAACCGCGAGAACACCGGGGAGCTGTTTTTT.

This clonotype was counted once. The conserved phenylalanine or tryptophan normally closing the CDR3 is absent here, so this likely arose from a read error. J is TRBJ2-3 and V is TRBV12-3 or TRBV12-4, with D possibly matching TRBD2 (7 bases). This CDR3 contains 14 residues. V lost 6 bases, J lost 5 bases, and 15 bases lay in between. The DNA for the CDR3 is TGTGCCAGCAGACTAGGGGGGGCCGGAGATACGCAGTATTTA. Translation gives CASRLGGAGDTQYL.

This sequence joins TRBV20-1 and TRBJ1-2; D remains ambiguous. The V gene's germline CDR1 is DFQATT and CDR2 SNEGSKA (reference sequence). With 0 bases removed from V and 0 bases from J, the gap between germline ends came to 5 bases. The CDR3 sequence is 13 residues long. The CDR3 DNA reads TGCAGTGCTAGAGAATTCCCTAACTATGGCTACACCTTC. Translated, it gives CSAREFPNYGYTF.

CDR3 DNA: TGTGCCAGCAGCCAAGGGGCTAGCGGGGCCACAGATACGCAGTATTTT. Amino acid sequence: CASSQGASGATDTQYF. The chain links TRBV4-2 to TRBJ2-3, with 9 bases identical to TRBD2. Per the germline V gene, CDR1 is LGHNA and CDR2 is YNFKEQ. The CDR3 spans 16 residues. After removal of 1 base from V and 2 bases from J, the junction contained 4 bases not matched to a gene.

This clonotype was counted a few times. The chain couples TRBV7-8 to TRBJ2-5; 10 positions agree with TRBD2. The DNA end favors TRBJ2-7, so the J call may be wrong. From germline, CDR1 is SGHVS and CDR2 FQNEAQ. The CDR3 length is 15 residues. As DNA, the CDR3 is TGTGCCAGCAGGGTAGAGGCTAGCGGGAGTTACGAGCAGTACTTC. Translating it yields CASRVEASGSYEQYF.

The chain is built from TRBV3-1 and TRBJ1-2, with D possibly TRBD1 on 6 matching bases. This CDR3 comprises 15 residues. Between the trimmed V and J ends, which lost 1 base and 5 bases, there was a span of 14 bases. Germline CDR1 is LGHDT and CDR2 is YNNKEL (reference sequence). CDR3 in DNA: TGTGCCAGCAGCCAAGTTCCCAGCAGGGGATATGGCTACACCTTC. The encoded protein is CASSQVPSRGYGYTF.

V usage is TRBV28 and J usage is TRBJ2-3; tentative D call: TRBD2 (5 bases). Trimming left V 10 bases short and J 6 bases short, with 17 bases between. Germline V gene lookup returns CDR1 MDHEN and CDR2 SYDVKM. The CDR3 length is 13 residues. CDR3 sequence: CATNEGPEDTQYF. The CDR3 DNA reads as TGTGCCACCAATGAGGGTCCAGAGGATACGCAGTATTTT.

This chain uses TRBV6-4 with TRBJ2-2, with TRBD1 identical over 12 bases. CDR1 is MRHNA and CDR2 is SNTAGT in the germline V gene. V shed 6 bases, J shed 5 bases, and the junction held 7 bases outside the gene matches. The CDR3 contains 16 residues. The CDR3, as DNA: TGTGCCAGCAGCCCGGGACAGGGGGCTGGAACCGGGGAGCTGTTTTTT. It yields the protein CASSPGQGAGTGELFF.

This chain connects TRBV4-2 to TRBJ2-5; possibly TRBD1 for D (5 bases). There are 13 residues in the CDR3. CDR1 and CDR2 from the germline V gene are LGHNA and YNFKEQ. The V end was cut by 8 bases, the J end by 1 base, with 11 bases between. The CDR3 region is CASGTGTQETQYF. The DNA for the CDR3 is TGTGCCAGCGGAACAGGTACCCAAGAGACCCAGTACTTC.

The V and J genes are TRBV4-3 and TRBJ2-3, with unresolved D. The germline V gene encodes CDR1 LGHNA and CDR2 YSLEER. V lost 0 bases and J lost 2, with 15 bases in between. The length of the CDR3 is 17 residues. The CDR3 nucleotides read TGCGCCAGCAGCCAAGATCCCAAGCAGGTATACACAGATACGCAGTATTTT. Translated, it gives CASSQDPKQVYTDTQYF.

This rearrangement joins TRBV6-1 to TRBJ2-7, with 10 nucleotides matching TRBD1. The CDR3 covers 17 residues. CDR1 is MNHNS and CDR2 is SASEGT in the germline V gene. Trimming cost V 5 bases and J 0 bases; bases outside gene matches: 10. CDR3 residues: CASSPGQGYPSSYEQYF. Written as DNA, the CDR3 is TGTGCCAGCAGTCCGGGACAGGGGTACCCCAGCTCCTACGAGCAGTACTTC.

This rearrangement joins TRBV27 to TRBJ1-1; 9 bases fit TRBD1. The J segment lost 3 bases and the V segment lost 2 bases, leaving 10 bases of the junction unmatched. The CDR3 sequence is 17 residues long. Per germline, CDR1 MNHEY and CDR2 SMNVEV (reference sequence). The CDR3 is CASSLTQGTGIDTEAFF. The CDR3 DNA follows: TGTGCCAGCAGTTTAACACAAGGGACAGGGATCGACACTGAAGCTTTCTTT.

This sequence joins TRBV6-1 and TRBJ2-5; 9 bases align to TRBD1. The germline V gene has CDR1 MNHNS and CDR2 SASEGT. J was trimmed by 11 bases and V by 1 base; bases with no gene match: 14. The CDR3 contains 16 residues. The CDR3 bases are TGTGCCAGCAGTGAAGGATCGGGACAGGGAGTGGAGGAGCAGTACTTC. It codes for CASSEGSGQGVEEQYF.

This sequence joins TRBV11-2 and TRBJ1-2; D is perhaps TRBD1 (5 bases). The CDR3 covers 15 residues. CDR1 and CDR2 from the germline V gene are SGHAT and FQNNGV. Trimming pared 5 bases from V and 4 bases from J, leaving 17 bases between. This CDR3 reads CASSPSRGWSYGYTF. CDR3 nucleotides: TGTGCCAGCAGCCCCTCTAGGGGCTGGAGCTATGGCTACACCTTC. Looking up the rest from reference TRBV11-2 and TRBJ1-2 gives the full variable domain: EAGVAQSPRYKIIEKRQSVAFWCNPISGHATLYWYQQILGQGPKLLIQFQNNGVVDDSQLPKDRFSAERLKGVDSTLKIQPAKLEDSAVYLCASSPSRGWSYGYTFGSGTRLTVV.